This T cell receptor (beta chain) derives from a study of blood T cell repertoires in COVID-19. In the study's own analysis: Amplification of reference gene primers provided the estimated nucleated cell counts. Some clones are missing from TCRdb's copy, which holds only in-frame ones; the method was immunoSEQ multiplex PCR. That table supplies the V and J calls and clone size; D and trimming were determined from the DNA. The table records 350,000 to 450,000 clones, 91% of them present only once. Adults between about 18 and 89 years of age took part from 24 US areas. This CDR3 is built from 15 residues. V was pared by 3 bases and J by 3 bases, with 12 bases between. From germline, CDR1 is LNHDA and CDR2 SQIVND (reference sequence).

The sequenced sample was PBMCs or T cells enriched from blood (not recorded which). This receptor was obtained from a woman between 40 and 55 years old who had been exposed to COVID-19. This sequence joins TRBV19 and TRBJ1-3, with D maybe TRBD1 (5 bases). The CDR3 spells CASSIRDVRGNTIYF. CDR3 DNA: TGTGCCAGTAGTATCAGGGATGTTCGTGGAAACACCATATATTTT.